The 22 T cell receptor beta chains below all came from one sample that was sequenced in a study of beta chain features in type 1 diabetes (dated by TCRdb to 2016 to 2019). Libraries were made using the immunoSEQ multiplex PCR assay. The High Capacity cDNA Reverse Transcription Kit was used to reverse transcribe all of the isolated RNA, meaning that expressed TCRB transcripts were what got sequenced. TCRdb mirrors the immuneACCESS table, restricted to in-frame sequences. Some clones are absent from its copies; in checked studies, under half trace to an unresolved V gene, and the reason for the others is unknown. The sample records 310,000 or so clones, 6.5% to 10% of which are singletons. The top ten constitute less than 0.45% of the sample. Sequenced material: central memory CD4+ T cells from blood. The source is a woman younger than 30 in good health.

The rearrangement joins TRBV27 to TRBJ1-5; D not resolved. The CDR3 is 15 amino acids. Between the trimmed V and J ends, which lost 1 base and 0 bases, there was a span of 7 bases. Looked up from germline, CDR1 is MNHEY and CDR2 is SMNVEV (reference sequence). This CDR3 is CASSLYGISNQPQHF. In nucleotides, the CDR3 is TGTGCCAGCAGTTTATACGGGATTAGCAATCAGCCCCAGCATTTT.

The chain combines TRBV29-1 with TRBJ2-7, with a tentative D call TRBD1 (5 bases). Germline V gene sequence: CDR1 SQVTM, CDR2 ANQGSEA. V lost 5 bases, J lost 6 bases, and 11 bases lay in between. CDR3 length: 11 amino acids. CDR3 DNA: TGCAGCGTTTCCGGTCAGGGCGAGCAGTACTTC. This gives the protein CSVSGQGEQYF.

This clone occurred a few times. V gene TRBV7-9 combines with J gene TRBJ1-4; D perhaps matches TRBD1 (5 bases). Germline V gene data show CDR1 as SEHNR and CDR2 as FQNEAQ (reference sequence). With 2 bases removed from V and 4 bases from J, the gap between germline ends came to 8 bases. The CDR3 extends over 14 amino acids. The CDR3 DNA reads TGTGCCAGCAGCTTACCAGGGAGTAATGAAAAACTGTTTTTT. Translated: CASSLPGSNEKLFF.

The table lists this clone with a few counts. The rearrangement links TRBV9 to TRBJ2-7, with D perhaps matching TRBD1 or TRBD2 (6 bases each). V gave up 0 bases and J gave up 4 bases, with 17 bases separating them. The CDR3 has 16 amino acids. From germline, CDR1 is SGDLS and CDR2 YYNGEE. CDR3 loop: CASSVDRLGGIYEQYF. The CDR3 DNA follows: TGTGCCAGCAGCGTAGACCGGCTAGGGGGGATATACGAGCAGTACTTC.

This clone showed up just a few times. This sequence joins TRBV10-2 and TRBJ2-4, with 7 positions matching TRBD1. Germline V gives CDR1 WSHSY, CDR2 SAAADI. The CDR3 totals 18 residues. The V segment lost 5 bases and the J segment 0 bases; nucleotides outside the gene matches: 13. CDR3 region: CASSLGDSLIIAKNIQYF. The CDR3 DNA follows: TGCGCCAGCAGTTTGGGGGACAGTTTGATTATAGCCAAAAACATTCAGTACTTC.

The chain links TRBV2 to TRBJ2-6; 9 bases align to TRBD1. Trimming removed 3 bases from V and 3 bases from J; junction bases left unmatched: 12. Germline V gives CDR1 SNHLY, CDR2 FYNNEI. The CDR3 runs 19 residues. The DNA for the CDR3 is TGTGCCAGCAGTGATGGTGGGGACAGGGCTTCGGATGGGGCCAACGTCCTGACTTTC. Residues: CASSDGGDRASDGANVLTF. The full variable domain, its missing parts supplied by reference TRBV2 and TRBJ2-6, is EPEVTQTPSHQVTQMGQEVILRCVPISNHLYFYWYRQILGQKVEFLVSFYNNEISEKSEIFDDQFSVERPDGSNFTLKIRSTKLEDSAMYFCASSDGGDRASDGANVLTFGAGSRLTVL.

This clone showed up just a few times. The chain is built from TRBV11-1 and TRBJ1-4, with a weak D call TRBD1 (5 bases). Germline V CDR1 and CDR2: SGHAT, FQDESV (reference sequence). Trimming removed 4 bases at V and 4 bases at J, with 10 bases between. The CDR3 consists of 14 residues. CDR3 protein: CASSSGRRNEKLFF. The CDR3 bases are TGTGCCAGCAGCTCGGGACGGCGTAATGAAAAACTGTTTTTT.

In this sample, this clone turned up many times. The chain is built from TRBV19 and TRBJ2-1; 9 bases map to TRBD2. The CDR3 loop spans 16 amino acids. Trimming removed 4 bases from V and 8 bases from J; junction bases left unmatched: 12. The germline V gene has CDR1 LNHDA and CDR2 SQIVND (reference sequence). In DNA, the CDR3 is TGTGCCAGTAGTAGAACGCTTAGCGGGAGCGCCGATGAGCAGTTCTTC. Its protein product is CASSRTLSGSADEQFF.

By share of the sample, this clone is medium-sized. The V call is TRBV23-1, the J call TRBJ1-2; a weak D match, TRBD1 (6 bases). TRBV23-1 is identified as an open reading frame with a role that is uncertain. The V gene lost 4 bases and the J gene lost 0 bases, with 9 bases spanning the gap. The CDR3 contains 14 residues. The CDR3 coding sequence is TGCGCCAGCAGTCTGCAGGGGACTAACTATGGCTACACCTTC. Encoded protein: CASSLQGTNYGYTF.

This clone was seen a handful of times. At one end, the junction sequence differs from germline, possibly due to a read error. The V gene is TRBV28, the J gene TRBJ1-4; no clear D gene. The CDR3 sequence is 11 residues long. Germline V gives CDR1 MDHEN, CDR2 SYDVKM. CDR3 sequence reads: CASRSNKKLFF. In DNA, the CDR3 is TGTGCCAGCAGATCTAATAAAAAACTGTTTTTT.

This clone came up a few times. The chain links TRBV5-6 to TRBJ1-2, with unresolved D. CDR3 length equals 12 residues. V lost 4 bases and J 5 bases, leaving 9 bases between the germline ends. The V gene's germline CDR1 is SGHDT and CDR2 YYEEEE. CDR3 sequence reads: CASSKDLYGYTF. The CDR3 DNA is TGTGCCAGCAGCAAGGACTTGTATGGCTACACCTTC.

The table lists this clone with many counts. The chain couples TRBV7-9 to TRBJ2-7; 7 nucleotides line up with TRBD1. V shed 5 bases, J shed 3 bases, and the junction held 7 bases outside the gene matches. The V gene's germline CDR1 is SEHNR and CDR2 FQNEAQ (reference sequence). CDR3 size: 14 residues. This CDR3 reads CASSIGTGDYEQYF. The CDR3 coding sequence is TGTGCCAGCAGCATCGGAACAGGGGACTACGAGCAGTACTTC.

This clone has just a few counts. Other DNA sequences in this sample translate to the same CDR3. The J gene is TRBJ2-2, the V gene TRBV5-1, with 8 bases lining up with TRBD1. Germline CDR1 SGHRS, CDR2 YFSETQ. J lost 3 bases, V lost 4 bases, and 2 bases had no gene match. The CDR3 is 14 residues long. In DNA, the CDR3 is TGCGCCAGCAGCCTGGGACAGGACACCGGGGAGCTGTTTTTT. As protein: CASSLGQDTGELFF.

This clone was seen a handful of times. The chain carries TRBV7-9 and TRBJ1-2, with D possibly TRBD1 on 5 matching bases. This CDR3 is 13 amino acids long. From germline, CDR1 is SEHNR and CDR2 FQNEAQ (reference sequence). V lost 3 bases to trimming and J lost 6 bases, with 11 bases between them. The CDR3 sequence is CASSLFGGDGYTF. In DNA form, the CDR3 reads TGTGCCAGCAGCTTGTTTGGGGGTGATGGCTACACCTTC. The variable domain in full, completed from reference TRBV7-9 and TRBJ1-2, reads DTGVSQNPRHKITKRGQNVTFRCDPISEHNRLYWYRQTLGQGPEFLTYFQNEAQLEKSRLLSDRFSAERPKGSFSTLEIQRTEQGDSAMYLCASSLFGGDGYTFGSGTRLTVV.

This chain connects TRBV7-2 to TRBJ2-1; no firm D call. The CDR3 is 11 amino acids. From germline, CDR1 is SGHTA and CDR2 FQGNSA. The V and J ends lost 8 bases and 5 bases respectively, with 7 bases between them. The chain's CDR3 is CASGMHNEQFF. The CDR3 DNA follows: TGTGCCAGCGGCATGCACAATGAGCAGTTCTTC.

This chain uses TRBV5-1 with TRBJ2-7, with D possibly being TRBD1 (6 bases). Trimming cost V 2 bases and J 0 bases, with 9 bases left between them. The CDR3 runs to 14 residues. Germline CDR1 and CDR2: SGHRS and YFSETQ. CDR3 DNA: TGCGCCAGCAGCTTAGACAGGAGCTCCTACGAGCAGTACTTC. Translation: CASSLDRSSYEQYF.

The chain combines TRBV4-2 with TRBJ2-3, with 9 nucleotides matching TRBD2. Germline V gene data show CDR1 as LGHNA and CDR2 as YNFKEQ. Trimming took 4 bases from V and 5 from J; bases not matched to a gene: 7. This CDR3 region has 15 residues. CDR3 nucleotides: TGTGCCAGCAGCCGCGCGGGAGGGCCCGGAGATACGCAGTATTTT. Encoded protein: CASSRAGGPGDTQYF.

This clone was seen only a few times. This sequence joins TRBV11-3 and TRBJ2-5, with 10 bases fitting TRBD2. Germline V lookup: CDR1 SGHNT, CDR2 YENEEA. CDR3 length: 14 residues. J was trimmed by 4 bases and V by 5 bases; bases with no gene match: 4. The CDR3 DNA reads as TGTGCCAGCAGCACCAGCGGGAGGGTAGAGACCCAGTACTTC. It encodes CASSTSGRVETQYF. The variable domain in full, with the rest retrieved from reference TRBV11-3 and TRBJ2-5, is EAGVVQSPRYKIIEKKQPVAFWCNPISGHNTLYWYLQNLGQGPELLIRYENEEAVDDSQLPKDRFSAERLKGVDSTLKIQPAELGDSAVYLCASSTSGRVETQYFGPGTRLLVL.

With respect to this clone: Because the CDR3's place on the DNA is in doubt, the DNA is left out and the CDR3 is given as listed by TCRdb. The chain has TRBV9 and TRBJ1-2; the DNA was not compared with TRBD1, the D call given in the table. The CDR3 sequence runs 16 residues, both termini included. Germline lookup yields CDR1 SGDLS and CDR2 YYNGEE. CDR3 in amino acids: CASSVGPGTGTFVNTF.

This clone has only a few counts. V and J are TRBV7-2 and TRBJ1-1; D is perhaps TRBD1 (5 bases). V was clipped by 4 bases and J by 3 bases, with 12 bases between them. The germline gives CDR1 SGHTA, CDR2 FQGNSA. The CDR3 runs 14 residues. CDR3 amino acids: CASSSSWGDTEAFF. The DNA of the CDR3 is TGTGCCAGCAGCTCATCCTGGGGGGACACTGAAGCTTTCTTT.

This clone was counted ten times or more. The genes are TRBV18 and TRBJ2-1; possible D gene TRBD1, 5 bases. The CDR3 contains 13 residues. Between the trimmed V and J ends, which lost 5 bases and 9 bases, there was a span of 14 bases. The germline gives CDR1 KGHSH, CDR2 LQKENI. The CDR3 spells CASSEQGSGEQFF. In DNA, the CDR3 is TGTGCCAGCTCAGAGCAGGGCTCCGGTGAGCAGTTCTTC.

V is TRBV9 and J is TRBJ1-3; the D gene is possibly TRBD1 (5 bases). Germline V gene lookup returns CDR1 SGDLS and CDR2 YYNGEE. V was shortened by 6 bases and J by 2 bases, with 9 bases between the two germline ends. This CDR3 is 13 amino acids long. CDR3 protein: CASNDSAGNTIYF. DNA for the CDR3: TGTGCCAGCAACGACAGTGCTGGAAACACCATATATTTT.